This T cell receptor beta chain came from a study of OX40 agonist ivuxolimab in advanced cancers. Background on the study: The dose-escalation cohort was approximately 84% male, with a mean age of about 56 years, ranging about 23 to 90.

Samples were taken at baseline and on day 1 of cycles 4 and 7. Comment on this clone: Its antigen is as yet unknown.

Overall study findings and caveats: Relative to CD4+ cells, CD8+ T cells on average had more expanded clones.

This CDR3 has 13 residues. Germline V lookup: CDR1 GTSNPN, CDR2 SVGIG (reference sequence). V shed 7 bases and J 7 bases; nucleotides not matched to a gene: 7. Assay used: immunoSEQ multiplex PCR; TCRdb lists only in-frame clones, some missing. This sample carries 60,000 or so clones, 84% of them seen once, and the ten largest clones take roughly 30%. This rearrangement joins TRBV30 to TRBJ1-2; TRBD1 agrees at 12 bases. The material was CD4+ or CD8+ T cells sorted from blood, obtained in a trial of the OX40 agonist ivuxolimab. This clonotype originated in an adult with an advanced solid tumor such as melanoma, head and neck, liver or kidney cancer. Here the CDR3 DNA reads TGTGCCTATCCGGGACAGGGGGCGTCTGGCTACACCTTC. It encodes CAYPGQGASGYTF.